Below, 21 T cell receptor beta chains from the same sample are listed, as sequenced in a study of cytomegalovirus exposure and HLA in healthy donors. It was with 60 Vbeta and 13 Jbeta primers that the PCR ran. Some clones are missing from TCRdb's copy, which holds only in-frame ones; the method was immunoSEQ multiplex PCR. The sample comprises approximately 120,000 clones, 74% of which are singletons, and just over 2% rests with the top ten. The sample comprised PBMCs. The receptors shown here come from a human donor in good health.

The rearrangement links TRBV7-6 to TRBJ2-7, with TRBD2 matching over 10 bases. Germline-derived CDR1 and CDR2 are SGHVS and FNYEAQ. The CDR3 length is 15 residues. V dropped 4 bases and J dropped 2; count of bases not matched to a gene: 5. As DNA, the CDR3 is TGTGCCAGCAGCTCACTTAGCGGGGGGACCTACGAGCAGTACTTC. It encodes CASSSLSGGTYEQYF.

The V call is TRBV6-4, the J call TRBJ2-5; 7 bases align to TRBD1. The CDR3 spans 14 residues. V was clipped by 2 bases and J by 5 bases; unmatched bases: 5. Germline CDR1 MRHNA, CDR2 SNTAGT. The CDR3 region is CASSDLDREETQYF. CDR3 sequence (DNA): TGTGCCAGCAGTGACCTCGACAGGGAGGAGACCCAGTACTTC.

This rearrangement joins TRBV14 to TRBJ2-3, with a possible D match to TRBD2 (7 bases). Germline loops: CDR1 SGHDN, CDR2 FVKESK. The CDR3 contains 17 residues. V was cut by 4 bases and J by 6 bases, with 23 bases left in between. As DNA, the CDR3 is TGTGCCAGCAGCCGCAGAGGGGGGGCGGCAGCTTCGGATACGCAGTATTTT. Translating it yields CASSRRGGAAASDTQYF.

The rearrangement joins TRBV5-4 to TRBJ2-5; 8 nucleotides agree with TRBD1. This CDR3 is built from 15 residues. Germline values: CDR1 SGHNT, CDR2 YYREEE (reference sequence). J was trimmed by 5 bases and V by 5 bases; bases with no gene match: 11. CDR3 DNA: TGTGCCAGCAGGAAGAATCAGGGGGCTAGGGAGACCCAGTACTTC. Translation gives CASRKNQGARETQYF.

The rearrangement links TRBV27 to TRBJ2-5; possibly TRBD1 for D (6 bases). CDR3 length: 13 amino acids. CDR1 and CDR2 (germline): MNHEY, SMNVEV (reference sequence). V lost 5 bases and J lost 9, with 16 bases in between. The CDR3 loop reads CASSPVDRIAQYF. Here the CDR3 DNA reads TGTGCCAGCAGTCCCGTCGACAGGATAGCCCAGTACTTC.

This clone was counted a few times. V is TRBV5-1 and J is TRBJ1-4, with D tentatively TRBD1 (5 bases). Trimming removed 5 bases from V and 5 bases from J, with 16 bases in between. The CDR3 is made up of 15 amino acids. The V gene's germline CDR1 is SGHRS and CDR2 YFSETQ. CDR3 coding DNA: TGCGCCAGCAGAACTGGCGGGACGGGGAATGAAAAACTGTTTTTT. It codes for CASRTGGTGNEKLFF.

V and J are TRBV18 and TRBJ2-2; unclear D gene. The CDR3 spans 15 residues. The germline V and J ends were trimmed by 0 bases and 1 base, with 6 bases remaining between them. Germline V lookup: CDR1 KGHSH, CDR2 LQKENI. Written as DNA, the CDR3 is TGTGCCAGCTCACCACCGGGCTTGAACACCGGGGAGCTGTTTTTT. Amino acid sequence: CASSPPGLNTGELFF.

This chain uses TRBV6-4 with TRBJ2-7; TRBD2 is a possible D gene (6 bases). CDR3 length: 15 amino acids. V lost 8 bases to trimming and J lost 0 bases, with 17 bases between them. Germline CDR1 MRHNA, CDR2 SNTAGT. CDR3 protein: CASLASRGNSYEQYF. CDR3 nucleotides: TGTGCCAGCCTGGCCTCGCGGGGAAACTCCTACGAGCAGTACTTC.

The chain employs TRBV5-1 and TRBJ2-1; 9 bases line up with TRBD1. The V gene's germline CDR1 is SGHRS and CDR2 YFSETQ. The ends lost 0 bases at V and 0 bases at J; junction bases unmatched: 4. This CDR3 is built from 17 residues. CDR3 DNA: TGCGCCAGCAGCTTGGGGGGACAGGGTAGCTCCTACAATGAGCAGTTCTTC. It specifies CASSLGGQGSSYNEQFF.

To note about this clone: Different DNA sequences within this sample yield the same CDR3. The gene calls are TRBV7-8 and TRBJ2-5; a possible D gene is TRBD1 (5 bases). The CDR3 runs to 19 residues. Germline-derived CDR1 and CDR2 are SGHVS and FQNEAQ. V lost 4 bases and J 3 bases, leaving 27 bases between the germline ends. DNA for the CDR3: TGTGCCAGCAGCTCAGGGCGCCTTTCACCTCTCCGGAAGGAAGAGACCCAGTACTTC. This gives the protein CASSSGRLSPLRKEETQYF.

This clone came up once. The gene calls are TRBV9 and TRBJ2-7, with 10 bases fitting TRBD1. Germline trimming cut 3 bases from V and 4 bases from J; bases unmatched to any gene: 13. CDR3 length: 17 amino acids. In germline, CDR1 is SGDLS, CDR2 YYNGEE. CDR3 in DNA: TGTGCCAGCAGCGCGGGAGGGTTGGGACAGGGGTTATACGAGCAGTACTTC. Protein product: CASSAGGLGQGLYEQYF.

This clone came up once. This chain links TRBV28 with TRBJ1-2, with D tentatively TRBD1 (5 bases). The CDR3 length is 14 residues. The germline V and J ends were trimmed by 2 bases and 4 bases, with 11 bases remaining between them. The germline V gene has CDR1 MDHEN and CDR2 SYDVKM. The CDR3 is CASSLGAVLYGYTF. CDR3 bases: TGTGCCAGCAGTTTAGGGGCAGTACTCTATGGCTACACCTTC.

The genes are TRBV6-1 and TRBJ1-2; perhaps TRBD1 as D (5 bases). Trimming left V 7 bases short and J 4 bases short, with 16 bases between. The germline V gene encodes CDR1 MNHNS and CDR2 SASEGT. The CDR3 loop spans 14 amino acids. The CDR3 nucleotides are TGTGCCAGCATACCTCAGGGCAAAGTCTATGGCTACACCTTC. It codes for CASIPQGKVYGYTF.

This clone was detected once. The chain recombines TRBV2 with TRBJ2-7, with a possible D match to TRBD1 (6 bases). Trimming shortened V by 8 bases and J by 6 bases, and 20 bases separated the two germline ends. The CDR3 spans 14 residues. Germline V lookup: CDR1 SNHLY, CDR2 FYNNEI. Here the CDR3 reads CASRVRTDGSEQYF. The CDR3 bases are TGTGCCAGCCGGGTAAGGACAGATGGGTCCGAGCAGTACTTC.

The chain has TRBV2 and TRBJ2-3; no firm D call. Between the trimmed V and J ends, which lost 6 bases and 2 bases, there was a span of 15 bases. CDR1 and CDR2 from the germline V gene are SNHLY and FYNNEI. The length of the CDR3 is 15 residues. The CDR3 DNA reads TGTGCCAGCAGGAACCAGGAACTCATCACAGATACGCAGTATTTT. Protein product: CASRNQELITDTQYF.

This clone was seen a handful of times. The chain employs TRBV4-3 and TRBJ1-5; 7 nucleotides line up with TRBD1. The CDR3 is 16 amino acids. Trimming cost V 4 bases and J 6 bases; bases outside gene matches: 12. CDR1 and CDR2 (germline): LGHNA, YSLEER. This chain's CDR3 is CASSLPTGQRSQPQHF. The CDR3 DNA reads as TGCGCCAGCAGCCTGCCGACAGGGCAAAGAAGTCAGCCCCAGCATTTT.

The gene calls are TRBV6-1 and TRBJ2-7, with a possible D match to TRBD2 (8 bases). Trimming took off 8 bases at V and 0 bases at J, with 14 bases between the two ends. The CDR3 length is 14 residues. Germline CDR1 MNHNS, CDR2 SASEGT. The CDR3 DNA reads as TGTGCCAGCCAGGGGGGACTAGTCTCCTACGAGCAGTACTTC. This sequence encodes CASQGGLVSYEQYF.

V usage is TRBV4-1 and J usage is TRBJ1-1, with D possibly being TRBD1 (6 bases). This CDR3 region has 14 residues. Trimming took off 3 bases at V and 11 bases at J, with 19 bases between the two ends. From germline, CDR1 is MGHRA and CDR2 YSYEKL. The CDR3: CASSQASDRLIAFF. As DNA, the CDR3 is TGCGCCAGCAGCCAGGCATCCGACAGGTTGATCGCTTTCTTT.

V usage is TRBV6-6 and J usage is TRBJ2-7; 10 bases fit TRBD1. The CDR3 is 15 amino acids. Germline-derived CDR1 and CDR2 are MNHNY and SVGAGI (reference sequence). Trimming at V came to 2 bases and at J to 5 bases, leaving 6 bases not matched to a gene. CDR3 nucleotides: TGTGCCAGCAGTTACGGCGGACAGGGGGGTCACGAGCAGTACTTC. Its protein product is CASSYGGQGGHEQYF.

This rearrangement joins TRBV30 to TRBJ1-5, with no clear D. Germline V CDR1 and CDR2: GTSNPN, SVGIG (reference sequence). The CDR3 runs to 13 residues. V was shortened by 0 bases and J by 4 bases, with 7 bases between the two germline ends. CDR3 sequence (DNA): TGTGCCTGGAGTGTCCAGGCAAATCAGCCCCAGCATTTT. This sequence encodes CAWSVQANQPQHF.

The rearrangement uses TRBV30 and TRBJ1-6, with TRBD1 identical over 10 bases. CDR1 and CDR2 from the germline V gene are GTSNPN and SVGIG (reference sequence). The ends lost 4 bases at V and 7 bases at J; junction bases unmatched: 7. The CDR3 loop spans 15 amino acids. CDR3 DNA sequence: TGTGCCTGGATGACAGGGGGCTCATGGAATTCACCCCTCCACTTT. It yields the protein CAWMTGGSWNSPLHF.